This T cell receptor (beta chain) is drawn from a study of blood T cell repertoires in COVID-19. Overall study context: Acute and convalescent COVID-19 samples came from the United States, Italy and Spain. PBMCs, B-cell-depleted T cells, or T cells were the source of the cDNA or gDNA that made up the material.

Germline values: CDR1 MDHEN, CDR2 SYDVKM. The CDR3 is made up of 16 amino acids. The V end lost 5 bases, the J end lost 0 bases, and 14 bases lay between the germline ends. Authors' data handling: Reference gene primer amplification in the assay estimated nucleated cell counts. Method: immunoSEQ multiplex PCR; TCRdb's copy keeps in-frame clones and lacks some. For V, J and clone size, that table is used; D and trimming come from the DNA. The table lists 200,000 to 250,000 clones, about nine tenths of them singletons. Enrolled through a virtual design, the participants were between roughly 18 and 90 years of age and came from 24 US areas.

This chain links TRBV28 with TRBJ1-5; TRBD1 is a possible D gene (6 bases). This receptor was obtained from a man in his thirties or forties in a cohort exposed to, infected with or recovered from COVID-19 (not recorded which). Specimen: PBMCs or T cells enriched from blood (not recorded which). The CDR3 sequence: CASSPHTGISNQPQHF. The CDR3 bases are TGTGCCAGCAGTCCACATACAGGGATTAGCAATCAGCCCCAGCATTTT.